These 32 T cell receptor beta chains were sequenced from one sample in a study of cytomegalovirus exposure and HLA in healthy donors. The assay was immunoSEQ multiplex PCR, and TCRdb's table has in-frame clones only and misses some. The table records roughly 250,000 clones, around 89% of them present only once. Sequenced input: PBMCs. The source is a woman aged 18-35 years in good health and CMV-seronegative.

This clone has just a few counts. The chain combines TRBV7-2 with TRBJ1-2; 8 nucleotides align to TRBD1. The CDR3 runs 15 residues. Trimming removed 5 bases from V and 2 bases from J; junction bases left unmatched: 7. Germline lookup yields CDR1 SGHTA and CDR2 FQGNSA. The CDR3 DNA is TGTGCCAGCAGCCAGAGGACAGGGATAAACTATGGCTACACCTTC. Encoded protein: CASSQRTGINYGYTF.

The chain recombines TRBV9 with TRBJ2-7; D is undetermined. This CDR3 is 13 amino acids long. CDR1 SGDLS and CDR2 YYNGEE come from the germline V gene. V dropped 4 bases and J dropped 0 bases, with 8 bases sitting between them. CDR3 sequence (DNA): TGTGCCAGCAGCCCTTACAGCTCCTACGAGCAGTACTTC. Translation: CASSPYSSYEQYF.

This chain links TRBV6-5 with TRBJ1-1; the match to TRBD1 covers 9 bases. Looked up from germline, CDR1 is MNHEY and CDR2 is SVGAGI. This CDR3 region has 16 residues. V lost 0 bases to trimming and J lost 5 bases; unmatched junction nucleotides: 7. Here the CDR3 reads CASSYSLDRGETEAFF. CDR3 DNA sequence: TGTGCCAGCAGTTACTCGTTAGACAGGGGGGAGACTGAAGCTTTCTTT.

This chain joins TRBV19 and TRBJ1-6; TRBD1 matches at 7 bases. The germline V gene encodes CDR1 LNHDA and CDR2 SQIVND (reference sequence). The CDR3 covers 16 residues. The trim removed 4 bases at V and 6 bases at J, leaving 9 bases unmatched. The CDR3 protein is CASSTPRQGGNSPLHF. The CDR3 bases are TGTGCCAGTAGTACCCCCCGACAGGGAGGTAATTCACCCCTCCACTTT.

This clone was detected only once. The rearrangement joins TRBV7-6 to TRBJ2-1; 10 bases match TRBD1. J lost 3 bases, V lost 3 bases, and 2 bases had no gene match. The CDR3 is 15 residues long. Per the germline V gene, CDR1 is SGHVS and CDR2 is FNYEAQ. CDR3 residues: CASSFDRGHYNEQFF. CDR3 sequence (DNA): TGTGCCAGCAGCTTCGACAGGGGGCACTACAATGAGCAGTTCTTC.

V gene TRBV6-5 combines with J gene TRBJ1-1; TRBD1 matches 11 bases. Germline V lookup: CDR1 MNHEY, CDR2 SVGAGI. Unmatched junction bases numbered 9, after V lost 4 bases and J lost 5 bases. The CDR3 is made up of 16 amino acids. The CDR3 DNA sequence: TGTGCCAGCAGTTTCCCGCCCGGGGACAGGGGGACTGAAGCTTTCTTT. It translates to CASSFPPGDRGTEAFF.

The chain employs TRBV4-1 and TRBJ1-2, with unresolved D. The length of the CDR3 is 16 residues. V lost 0 bases, J lost 5 bases, and 16 bases lay in between. Germline CDR1 is MGHRA and CDR2 is YSYEKL. Here the CDR3 DNA reads TGCGCCAGCAGCCAAGATAGAGGTAGACCAGTGTATGGCTACACCTTC. Encoded protein: CASSQDRGRPVYGYTF.

A note on this clone: At one of its ends the junction is not consistent with the germline gene, which may arise from a read error. CDR3 sequence (DNA): TGTGCCAGTAGTATACCGGGACAGGCCCCGCGAAAAGTGTTTTTT. It codes for CASSIPGQAPRKVFF. The rearrangement links TRBV19 to TRBJ1-4; 8 nucleotides agree with TRBD1. CDR1 LNHDA and CDR2 SQIVND come from the germline V gene (reference sequence). CDR3 length equals 15 residues.

The chain combines TRBV28 with TRBJ1-2; 8 bases agree with TRBD1. Germline CDR1 reads MDHEN; CDR2 reads SYDVKM. J was trimmed by 4 bases and V by 1 base; bases with no gene match: 5. The length of the CDR3 is 15 residues. This CDR3 reads CASSLFQGAPYGYTF. The CDR3 nucleotides are TGTGCCAGCAGTTTATTCCAGGGGGCGCCCTATGGCTACACCTTC.

The rearrangement joins TRBV27 to TRBJ1-6; perhaps TRBD1 as D (6 bases). CDR3 length: 15 amino acids. CDR1 and CDR2 from the germline V gene are MNHEY and SMNVEV (reference sequence). Trimming took off 4 bases at V and 10 bases at J, with 17 bases between the two ends. For the CDR3, the DNA is TGTGCCAGCAGTTCACTACAGGGCCTAGGCTCACCCCTCCACTTT. It yields the protein CASSSLQGLGSPLHF.

V usage is TRBV7-9 and J usage is TRBJ2-2; TRBD1 matches 7 bases. This CDR3 comprises 16 residues. CDR1 and CDR2 from the germline V gene are SEHNR and FQNEAQ (reference sequence). V lost 2 bases to trimming and J lost 2 bases; unmatched junction nucleotides: 5. CDR3 DNA sequence: TGTGCCAGCAGCTTACGCTCAGGGGGTAACACCGGGGAGCTGTTTTTT. Encoded protein: CASSLRSGGNTGELFF.

The rearrangement joins TRBV5-1 to TRBJ2-1, with 7 bases lining up with TRBD1. Germline CDR1 and CDR2: SGHRS and YFSETQ. The CDR3 totals 13 residues. V was clipped by 2 bases and J by 8 bases; unmatched bases: 4. CDR3 nucleotide sequence: TGCGCCAGCAGCTTAAACAGGGGCTATGAGCAGTTCTTC. Its protein product is CASSLNRGYEQFF.

The sample holds one count of this clone. The rearrangement links TRBV14 to TRBJ2-3, with D perhaps matching TRBD1 (6 bases). Germline V gene sequence: CDR1 SGHDN, CDR2 FVKESK. The CDR3 contains 17 residues. Trimming took 3 bases from V and 3 from J, leaving 19 bases between them. Here the CDR3 DNA reads TGTGCCAGCAGCCAGAAGCGCCGAGGGGGTGGGACAGATACGCAGTATTTT. Encoded protein: CASSQKRRGGGTDTQYF.

The gene calls are TRBV15 and TRBJ1-4; D possibly corresponds to TRBD1 (5 bases). Trimming left V 7 bases short and J 9 bases short, with 15 bases between. The CDR3 has 13 residues. Germline V gene lookup returns CDR1 LNHNV and CDR2 YYDKDF (reference sequence). Here the CDR3 reads CATKKDILKKLFF. CDR3 bases: TGTGCCACCAAAAAGGACATTTTGAAAAAACTGTTTTTT.

J is TRBJ1-1 and V is TRBV5-8, with 9 positions matching TRBD1. Trimming took 7 bases from V and 1 from J; bases not matched to a gene: 11. Looked up from germline, CDR1 is SGHTS and CDR2 is YDEGEE. CDR3 length equals 16 residues. Here the CDR3 DNA reads TGTGCCAGCGGCAAAGGGACAGGGCGGGGGAACACTGAAGCTTTCTTT. This codes for CASGKGTGRGNTEAFF.

The gene calls are TRBV6-5 and TRBJ1-1; TRBD1 matches at 7 bases. V trimming: 7 bases; J trimming: 6 bases; junction bases outside the gene matches: 5. The CDR3 contains 12 residues. Germline V gives CDR1 MNHEY, CDR2 SVGAGI. CDR3 in DNA: TGTGCCAGCAAATACAGGGGCTCTGAAGCTTTCTTT. Protein product: CASKYRGSEAFF.

A few counts support this clone. V gene TRBV6-1 combines with J gene TRBJ2-7; tentatively, D is TRBD1 (6 bases). The CDR3 is 15 residues long. Germline CDR1 MNHNS, CDR2 SASEGT. The V gene lost 9 bases and the J gene lost 0 bases, with 18 bases spanning the gap. The CDR3 region has the DNA TGTGCCAGTGACCCCGGCGACAGGACCTCCTACGAGCAGTACTTC. It is translated as CASDPGDRTSYEQYF.

The genes are TRBV4-3 and TRBJ2-5, with a weak D call TRBD1 (6 bases). The CDR3 spans 16 residues. Germline V gene data show CDR1 as LGHNA and CDR2 as YSLEER. Trimming took off 1 base at V and 9 bases at J, with 21 bases between the two ends. The CDR3 loop is CASSQGRGGTKRPQYF. The CDR3 DNA follows: TGCGCCAGCAGCCAAGGACGAGGGGGTACCAAGAGACCCCAGTACTTC.

The chain employs TRBV7-2 and TRBJ2-5, with TRBD1 matching over 12 bases. J was trimmed by 5 bases and V by 0 bases; bases with no gene match: 1. Germline V gene data show CDR1 as SGHTA and CDR2 as FQGNSA. There are 15 residues in the CDR3. In DNA form, the CDR3 reads TGTGCCAGCAGCTTAGCGGGGACAGGGGGCGAGACCCAGTACTTC. Its translation is CASSLAGTGGETQYF. The entire variable domain, with the rest obtained from reference TRBV7-2 and TRBJ2-5, is as follows: GAGVSQSPSNKVTEKGKDVELRCDPISGHTALYWYRQSLGQGLEFLIYFQGNSAPDKSGLPSDRFSAERTGGSVSTLTIQRTQQEDSAVYLCASSLAGTGGETQYFGPGTRLLVL.

This sequence joins TRBV5-1 and TRBJ2-1; 13 bases agree with TRBD2. In germline, CDR1 is SGHRS, CDR2 YFSETQ. This CDR3 contains 16 residues. Germline trimming cut 4 bases from V and 5 bases from J; bases unmatched to any gene: 6. The CDR3 spells CASSPGLAGADNEQFF. CDR3 coding DNA: TGCGCCAGCAGCCCAGGACTAGCGGGGGCTGACAATGAGCAGTTCTTC. Complete variable domain (other parts from reference TRBV5-1 and TRBJ2-1): KAGVTQTPRYLIKTRGQQVTLSCSPISGHRSVSWYQQTPGQGLQFLFEYFSETQRNKGNFPGRFSGRQFSNSRSEMNVSTLELGDSALYLCASSPGLAGADNEQFFGPGTRLTVL.

V usage is TRBV7-8 and J usage is TRBJ2-6; D is possibly TRBD2 (5 bases). V lost 4 bases to trimming and J lost 4 bases, with 11 bases between them. CDR1 and CDR2 from the germline V gene are SGHVS and FQNEAQ. This CDR3 spans 15 amino acids. CDR3 sequence (DNA): TGTGCCAGCAGCTCATTGGGAGCGGGGGCCAACGTCCTGACTTTC. It encodes CASSSLGAGANVLTF.

The CDR3 reads CASSFPQGEKLFF. The CDR3 DNA reads as TGTGCCAGCAGCTTCCCCCAGGGGGAAAAACTGTTTTTT. The chain is built from TRBV7-6 and TRBJ1-4; tentative D call: TRBD1 (6 bases). V was trimmed by 3 bases and J by 8 bases, leaving 10 bases between them. The germline CDR1 and CDR2 sequences are SGHVS and FNYEAQ. CDR3 length equals 13 residues.

V and J are TRBV5-4 and TRBJ1-4; D uncertain. V was trimmed by 4 bases and J by 4 bases, leaving 11 bases between them. The germline gives CDR1 SGHNT, CDR2 YYREEE (reference sequence). The CDR3 length is 14 residues. This chain's CDR3 is CASSLDMNNEKLFF. CDR3 coding DNA: TGTGCCAGCAGCCTTGACATGAATAATGAAAAACTGTTTTTT. The whole variable domain, remainder taken from reference TRBV5-4 and TRBJ1-4, is ETGVTQSPTHLIKTRGQQVTLRCSSQSGHNTVSWYQQALGQGPQFIFQYYREEENGRGNFPPRFSGLQFPNYSSELNVNALELDDSALYLCASSLDMNNEKLFFGSGTQLSVL.

In its sample, this clone was seen a few times. This rearrangement joins TRBV10-1 to TRBJ2-1; 8 bases fit TRBD2. Per germline, CDR1 WNHNN and CDR2 SYGVQD (reference sequence). The CDR3 length is 14 residues. The V and J ends lost 1 base and 12 bases, in that order; junction bases with no gene match: 8. The CDR3 here is CASSEFRGAGAQFF. DNA for the CDR3: TGCGCCAGCAGTGAGTTTAGGGGAGCGGGGGCGCAGTTCTTC.

The chain links TRBV5-4 to TRBJ1-1, with D perhaps matching TRBD1 (6 bases). Germline V lookup: CDR1 SGHNT, CDR2 YYREEE (reference sequence). The CDR3 is made up of 13 amino acids. The V gene lost 6 bases and the J gene lost 3 bases, with 12 bases spanning the gap. The CDR3 sequence is CASKRGGDTEAFF. The CDR3 DNA follows: TGTGCCAGCAAGAGGGGGGGGGACACTGAAGCTTTCTTT.

This rearrangement joins TRBV14 to TRBJ2-3; 8 bases match TRBD1. This CDR3 spans 16 amino acids. Germline assignment: CDR1 SGHDN and CDR2 FVKESK. The trim removed 1 base at V and 6 bases at J, leaving 9 bases unmatched. The CDR3 spells CASSQGLMQGADTQYF. Here the CDR3 DNA reads TGTGCCAGCAGCCAAGGTTTAATGCAGGGGGCGGATACGCAGTATTTT.

Only one count was recorded for this clone. The chain is built from TRBV28 and TRBJ1-5; D remains ambiguous. Trimming pared 5 bases from V and 5 bases from J, leaving 10 bases between. CDR3 length: 13 residues. Looked up from germline, CDR1 is MDHEN and CDR2 is SYDVKM. CDR3 region: CASSPPYYQPQHF. The CDR3, as DNA: TGTGCCAGCAGTCCTCCTTATTATCAGCCCCAGCATTTT.

This clone was seen a single time. This sequence joins TRBV6-1 and TRBJ2-7; D perhaps matches TRBD2 (6 bases). The CDR3 has 13 amino acids. Germline V gene lookup returns CDR1 MNHNS and CDR2 SASEGT. The germline V and J ends were trimmed by 4 bases and 3 bases, with 10 bases remaining between them. The CDR3 DNA is TGTGCCAGCAGTGGGCTAGCGCGCTACGAGCAGTACGTC. It yields the protein CASSGLARYEQYV.

V usage is TRBV12-2 and J usage is TRBJ1-5. TRBV12-2 is a pseudogene segment. The CDR3 has 14 residues. DNA of the CDR3: TGTGCAAGTCGCTTAACGGTGAGCAATCAGCCCCAGCATTTT. It codes for CASRLTVSNQPQHF.

This chain uses TRBV4-3 with TRBJ2-3; 11 bases are shared with TRBD2. Losses at the gene ends were 0 bases for V and 1 base for J; bases not matched to a gene: 6. The CDR3 extends over 18 amino acids. Germline V gene lookup returns CDR1 LGHNA and CDR2 YSLEER. CDR3: CASSQDVTSGDRTDTQYF. In DNA form, the CDR3 reads TGCGCCAGCAGCCAAGATGTGACTAGCGGGGACCGCACAGATACGCAGTATTTT.

The CDR3 nucleotides read TGCGCCAGCAGCCAAGAAGTTCGGACAGTCAATCAGCCCCAGCATTTT. It translates to CASSQEVRTVNQPQHF. The chain uses TRBV4-1 and TRBJ1-5; possibly TRBD1 for D (6 bases). CDR3 length equals 16 residues. CDR1 is MGHRA, CDR2 YSYEKL, per germline. V lost 0 bases and J 3 bases, leaving 12 bases between the germline ends.

This rearrangement joins TRBV21-1 to TRBJ1-6; TRBD1 was called by the table and not checked on the DNA. TRBV21-1 is deemed a pseudogene. The CDR3 is 13 amino acids. The CDR3 sequence: CASSKQGKAPLHF. Here the CDR3 DNA reads TGTGCCAGCAGCAAACAGGGGAAGGCACCCCTCCACTTT.